Below are 18 T cell receptor beta chains sequenced from a single sample in a study. TCRdb called the reads again in MiXCR, with one record for every CDR3 protein. The sample includes under 5,500 distinct CDR3 sequences, around 8.1% of them seen just once. The specimen sequenced was CD4+ T cells from synovial fluid. The receptors shown here come from a human donor with rheumatoid arthritis.

In its sample, this clonotype ranks as medium-sized. The chain carries TRBV12-3 or TRBV12-4 and TRBJ2-7; D not certain. Trimming stripped 3 bases from V and 0 bases from J, with 12 bases between. The CDR3 extends over 15 amino acids. The CDR3 nucleotides read TGTGCCAGCAGTTTGGAAACGTTTAGCTCCTACGAGCAGTACTTC. Translating it yields CASSLETFSSYEQYF.

This chain links TRBV18 with TRBJ1-5; the D gene is possibly TRBD1 (5 bases). Germline loops: CDR1 KGHSH, CDR2 LQKENI. V was cut by 2 bases and J by 10 bases, with 21 bases left in between. This CDR3 contains 16 residues. This CDR3 reads CASSPRGLGGGKPQHF. In nucleotides, the CDR3 is TGTGCCAGCTCACCAAGGGGACTGGGGGGAGGTAAACCCCAGCATTTT.

At least ten counts were recorded for this clonotype. The chain combines TRBV29-1 with TRBJ2-1, with D perhaps given as TRBD1 or TRBD2 (5 bases each). Germline V gene sequence: CDR1 SQVTM, CDR2 ANQGSEA. The ends were cut back, 7 bases at V and 3 bases at J, with 13 bases in the middle. There are 13 residues in the CDR3. Here the CDR3 reads CSDWDAGYNEQFF. The CDR3, as DNA: TGCAGCGACTGGGACGCCGGCTACAATGAGCAGTTCTTC.

This clonotype is labeled as medium-sized. The rearrangement joins TRBV7-9 to TRBJ2-5; 8 bases match TRBD1. CDR3 size: 13 residues. Germline V gene data show CDR1 as SEHNR and CDR2 as FQNEAQ (reference sequence). V dropped 6 bases and J dropped 3; count of bases not matched to a gene: 3. CDR3 loop: CASSQGAKETQYF. The CDR3 nucleotides are TGTGCCAGCAGTCAGGGGGCAAAAGAGACCCAGTACTTC.

This clonotype was counted many times. The CDR3 loop is CASTKRASPSTDTQYF. The CDR3 nucleotides read TGTGCCAGTACTAAGCGGGCGTCTCCTTCCACAGATACGCAGTATTTT. V usage is TRBV19 and J usage is TRBJ2-3; maybe TRBD2 (6 bases). Germline V gene data show CDR1 as LNHDA and CDR2 as SQIVND (reference sequence). CDR3 length: 16 residues. V lost 7 bases, J lost 2 bases, and 19 bases lay in between.

This clonotype ranks as medium-sized. The chain uses TRBV4-1 and TRBJ2-5; 7 bases match TRBD1. Trimming removed 0 bases from V and 2 bases from J; junction bases left unmatched: 3. The CDR3 sequence is 15 residues long. Germline CDR1 MGHRA, CDR2 YSYEKL. CDR3 sequence reads: CASSQDGTDQETQYF. The CDR3 DNA sequence: TGCGCCAGCAGCCAAGACGGGACAGATCAAGAGACCCAGTACTTC.

This clonotype came up a few times. This chain links TRBV30 with TRBJ1-1, with a possible D match to TRBD1 (5 bases). Germline CDR1 and CDR2: GTSNPN and SVGIG (reference sequence). The CDR3 covers 14 residues. V shed 5 bases and J shed 5 bases, with 18 bases lying between them. The CDR3 coding sequence is TGTGCCTGGGATATCTTGGACACGGGAACTGAAGCTTTCTTT. It codes for CAWDILDTGTEAFF.

The V call is TRBV7-9, the J call TRBJ2-3, with D uncertain. CDR1 and CDR2 from the germline V gene are SEHNR and FQNEAQ (reference sequence). The CDR3 spans 13 residues. Deletions cut 5 bases from V and 5 bases from J, with 11 bases between. Written as DNA, the CDR3 is TGTGCCAGCAGCCTTGGGCTGGGAGATACGCAGTATTTT. The encoded protein is CASSLGLGDTQYF.

By sample share, this clonotype is medium-sized. The V call is TRBV6-1, the J call TRBJ1-5, with D tentatively TRBD1 (6 bases). This CDR3 comprises 14 residues. The V and J ends lost 7 bases and 2 bases respectively, with 12 bases between them. Germline values: CDR1 MNHNS, CDR2 SASEGT. CDR3 sequence reads: CASTPRGGNQPQHF. The CDR3 bases are TGTGCCAGCACCCCCAGGGGAGGCAATCAGCCCCAGCATTTT.

This clonotype turned up a few times. The chain is built from TRBV5-6 and TRBJ2-1; TRBD1 matches at 12 bases. The CDR3 spans 15 residues. Germline V CDR1 and CDR2: SGHDT, YYEEEE. V trimming: 2 bases; J trimming: 9 bases; junction bases outside the gene matches: 6. CDR3 nucleotide sequence: TGTGCCAGCAGCTTCAAGGGACAGGGGGCATTTGAGCAGTTCTTC. Amino acid sequence: CASSFKGQGAFEQFF.

By share, this clonotype ranks as medium-sized (0.01 to 0.1%). This chain joins TRBV5-1 and TRBJ2-7; perhaps TRBD1 as D (6 bases). Germline CDR1 SGHRS, CDR2 YFSETQ. Trimming removed 6 bases from V and 5 bases from J, with 18 bases in between. The CDR3 totals 14 residues. Written as DNA, the CDR3 is TGCGCCAGCAAGAGGACAGCCCCGCTAGACGAGCAGTACTTC. Translating gives CASKRTAPLDEQYF.

This clonotype is medium-sized. This rearrangement joins TRBV14 to TRBJ1-1, with TRBD1 as a possible D gene (5 bases). The ends were cut back, 6 bases at V and 3 bases at J, with 11 bases in the middle. CDR3 length equals 13 residues. Germline CDR1 and CDR2: SGHDN and FVKESK. The CDR3 region has the DNA TGTGCCAGCAGTTGGCAGGGTGACACTGAAGCTTTCTTT. This codes for CASSWQGDTEAFF.

Concerning this clonotype: A much more abundant neighbour one base away suggests this may be a read error. The chain couples TRBV20-1 to TRBJ2-3; a weak D match, TRBD2 (5 bases). Germline assignment: CDR1 DFQATT and CDR2 SNEGSKA (reference sequence). CDR3 length equals 15 residues. Trimming cost V 3 bases and J 3 bases, with 16 bases left between them. CDR3 DNA sequence: TGCAGTGCTAGCTCTCCTGGGGAGCGGACAGATACGCAGTATTTT. Translated, it gives CSASSPGERTDTQYF.

This clonotype was seen more than once but under ten times. The V gene is TRBV20-1, the J gene TRBJ1-1; no clear D gene. Germline CDR1 DFQATT, CDR2 SNEGSKA (reference sequence). Trimming removed 2 bases at V and 2 bases at J, with 3 bases between. This CDR3 is built from 11 residues. This CDR3 reads CSARLNTEAFF. For the CDR3, the DNA is TGCAGTGCTAGACTTAACACTGAAGCTTTCTTT.

This clonotype was seen more than once but under ten times. V and J are TRBV28 and TRBJ2-3, with D tentatively TRBD1 (5 bases). CDR3 size: 14 residues. V lost 1 base, J lost 5 bases, and 10 bases lay in between. The germline CDR1 and CDR2 sequences are MDHEN and SYDVKM. This chain's CDR3 is CASSLSQGRDTQYF. The CDR3 DNA reads TGTGCCAGCAGTTTATCGCAGGGTAGAGATACGCAGTATTTT.

This clonotype ranks as medium-sized (0.01 to 0.1%). The gene calls are TRBV5-4 and TRBJ1-1; D may be TRBD1 (5 bases). This CDR3 has 14 residues. Trimming cost V 0 bases and J 7 bases, with 13 bases left between them. The germline CDR1 and CDR2 sequences are SGHNT and YYREEE (reference sequence). CDR3 residues: CASSLAPQADEAFF. CDR3 DNA: TGTGCCAGCAGCTTGGCCCCACAGGCGGATGAAGCTTTCTTT.

The table lists this clonotype with many counts. V is TRBV7-9 and J is TRBJ2-2, with D maybe TRBD2 (5 bases). The germline V gene has CDR1 SEHNR and CDR2 FQNEAQ (reference sequence). The CDR3 consists of 14 residues. The V and J ends lost 4 bases and 1 base respectively, with 7 bases between them. CDR3 loop: CASSYGGNTGELFF. The CDR3 DNA follows: TGTGCCAGCAGCTACGGAGGGAACACCGGGGAGCTGTTTTTT.

This clonotype was seen at least ten times. V usage is TRBV5-1 and J usage is TRBJ2-7; 8 nucleotides line up with TRBD1. The CDR3 runs 14 residues. Looked up from germline, CDR1 is SGHRS and CDR2 is YFSETQ. J was trimmed by 5 bases and V by 4 bases; bases with no gene match: 8. CDR3 nucleotides: TGCGCCAGCAGCCGGGACAGGAAGTTCAACGAGCAGTACTTC. Protein: CASSRDRKFNEQYF.